One TCR beta chain is described in this entry. This sample is part of a study of blood T cell repertoires in COVID-19. Study information: T cells, B-cell-depleted T cells, or PBMCs provided the cDNA or gDNA that served as material.

Produced via immunoSEQ multiplex PCR; TCRdb's table is partial and in-frame only. The table shows 350,000 to 450,000 clones, with 80% to 95% occurring only once. Germline V gives CDR1 KGHDR, CDR2 SFDVKD. The ends lost 5 bases at V and 7 bases at J; junction bases unmatched: 8. The CDR3 runs to 15 residues. Up to 2 weeks before entering the study, exposed participants had met a COVID-19 case. Sequences were obtained from PBMCs or T cells enriched from blood (not recorded which). The clonotype comes from a woman aged 40 to 49 who had been exposed to COVID-19. The chain carries TRBV24-1 and TRBJ2-1; 9 positions match TRBD1. CDR3 in amino acids: CATSAGTGTQNEQFF. The CDR3 coding sequence is TGTGCCACCAGTGCAGGGACAGGGACCCAGAATGAGCAGTTCTTC.